Below, one T cell receptor beta chain is given with its context. TCRdb re-called the RT-PCR reads with MiXCR, one entry per CDR3 protein. Seen here are about 540,000 distinct CDR3 sequences, 20% to 25% observed once, and the top ten hold 2.5% to 3.5%. Unmatched junction bases numbered 10, after V lost 6 bases and J lost 1 base. The CDR3 spans 16 residues. The data were taken from a study of response to subunit inactivated influenza vaccine. This sample also appeared in a second study, on T cells expressing NK-cell markers. From that study: cDNA encoding TCR beta was synthesized via 5'RACE template switching incorporating UMIs. Six or seven donors had dominant NKG2C+ clonotypes that comprised about 1.0-7.0% of their CD8+ T cells.

Sequences were derived from CD4+ T cells sorted from PBMCs, sampled 12 days after vaccination. The V gene is TRBV12-3 or TRBV12-4, the J gene TRBJ2-3; 7 bases align to TRBD1. This receptor was obtained from a man aged 50 or older who received an inactivated influenza vaccine. The CDR3 sequence: CASSNRVGGRTDTQYF. The CDR3 nucleotides are TGTGCCAGCAGCAACCGGGTAGGGGGCCGCACAGATACGCAGTATTTT.